These T cell receptor beta chains were read from a single sample in a study of blood T cell repertoires in COVID-19. Method: immunoSEQ multiplex PCR; TCRdb's copy keeps in-frame clones and lacks some. The sample includes about 150,000 clones, more than 80% of them seen just once. The specimen was peripheral blood. The receptors here all came from a woman aged 40-49 years with acute or convalescent COVID-19. CDR3s leave out the opening cysteine and the closing phenylalanine or tryptophan.

TRBV19	TRBJ2-2	ASSIGGGRLSGELF
TRBV5-6	TRBJ2-7	ASSREGYEQY
TRBV15	TRBJ2-3	ATSRLVRGTDTQY
TRBV7-6	TRBJ1-1	ASSLFVDSLNTEAF
TRBV3-1/TRBV3-2	TRBJ1-4	ASSQSDRRATNEKLF
TRBV7-6	TRBJ2-4	ASSPVEGLVKNIQY
TRBV12-3/TRBV12-4	TRBJ2-2	ASSWGAGELF
TRBV6-6	TRBJ1-5	ASRMGQGKNQPQH
TRBV27	TRBJ2-7	ASSFYGGGEQY
TRBV13	TRBJ2-3	ASSPSGRVTDTQY
TRBV13	TRBJ2-7	ASSGLAGGHEQY
TRBV7-2	TRBJ2-2	ASSLVRLAGGNTGELF
TRBV28	TRBJ2-1	ASSPWVAGGRDEQF
TRBV18	TRBJ2-5	ASSPSQGRETQY
TRBV29-1	TRBJ1-2	SVDRPGPYNYGYT
TRBV4-2	TRBJ2-1	ASSQDPGGIFEQF
TRBV7-9	TRBJ1-1	ASSFIVPEAF
TRBV12-3/TRBV12-4	TRBJ2-1	ASSLDRGNEQF
TRBV3-1/TRBV3-2	TRBJ1-6	ASSQAGGYSPLH
TRBV5-1	TRBJ2-1	ASSLAGSGRGEQF
TRBV19	TRBJ1-5	ASTGTRSNQPQH
TRBV21-1	TRBJ2-5	ASSKGGQPNQETQY